The rows below give T cell receptor beta chains drawn from one sample of a study of blood T cells in healthy people across ages. Via MiXCR, TCRdb re-called the 5' RACE reads, giving one row per CDR3 protein. The data show around 1,000,000 distinct CDR3 sequences, about 23% seen once. These data were likewise used in another study, on T cells of mothers and their children.

The specimen was blood. These TCRs come from a girl aged 2 to 10 in good health. The CDR3 runs from the conserved cysteine through the conserved F or W. The order of the fields is V gene, D gene, J gene, clone size, CDR3 protein, CDR3 DNA. D genes are given only for firm matches. Expanded clones get a size class; other rows say once, few or many, or leave the size out.

TRBV9	TRBD1	TRBJ1-2	NA	CASSVDWTGSGYTF	TGTGCCAGCAGCGTAGACTGGACAGGGAGTGGCTACACCTTC
TRBV29-1	NA	TRBJ1-1	NA	CSVEYWEELPEAFF	TGCAGCGTTGAATATTGGGAGGAGCTGCCTGAAGCTTTCTTT
TRBV6-2/TRBV6-3	NA	TRBJ2-1	few	CASSRVLGSYNEQFF	TGTGCCAGCAGTCGGGTACTAGGGTCCTACAATGAGCAGTTCTTC
TRBV25-1	TRBD1	TRBJ1-4	NA	CASSDRTGYEKLFF	TGTGCCAGCAGTGATCGGACAGGATATGAAAAACTGTTTTTT
TRBV9	NA	TRBJ1-6	few	CASSAVGTNSPLHF	TGTGCCAGCAGCGCCGTAGGGACTAATTCACCCCTCCACTTT
TRBV9	NA	TRBJ1-3	few	CASSERGGNTIYF	TGTGCCAGCAGCGAGCGGGGGGGAAACACCATATATTTT
TRBV14	NA	TRBJ2-1	few	CASSHRGVLLYNEQFF	TGTGCCAGCAGCCATCGTGGGGTCTTGCTCTACAATGAGCAGTTCTTC
TRBV2	NA	TRBJ2-5	few	CASSNYHQETQYF	TGTGCCAGCAGTAACTACCATCAAGAGACCCAGTACTTC
TRBV6-1	TRBD1	TRBJ2-5	NA	CASSEWTGAQETQYF	TGTGCCAGCAGTGAATGGACAGGGGCTCAAGAGACCCAGTACTTC
TRBV7-2	TRBD2	TRBJ2-3	few	CASSLLLAGVDYTQYF	TGTGCCAGCAGCTTATTGCTTGCGGGAGTAGACTATACGCAGTATTTT
TRBV29-1	TRBD1	TRBJ2-3	few	CSVGQGSTDTQYF	TGCAGCGTTGGACAGGGAAGCACAGATACGCAGTATTTT
TRBV12-5	TRBD1	TRBJ1-5	few	CASGPPGQISFDQPQHF	TGTGCTAGTGGCCCCCCGGGACAGATAAGTTTCGATCAGCCCCAGCATTTT
TRBV20-1	TRBD1	TRBJ1-2	few	CSAATSGTGDYGYTF	TGCAGTGCCGCGACCTCAGGGACAGGGGACTATGGCTACACCTTC
TRBV7-3	TRBD1	TRBJ2-5	NA	CASSLMGQGREETQYF	TGTGCCAGCAGCTTAATGGGACAGGGCCGGGAAGAGACCCAGTACTTC
TRBV12-3/TRBV12-4	TRBD2	TRBJ2-3	few	CASSLNTGRDGDTQYF	TGTGCCAGCAGTCTCAATACTGGGAGGGATGGAGATACGCAGTATTTT
TRBV7-9	NA	TRBJ1-4	few	CASSLSTGTEKLFF	TGTGCCAGCAGCTTGTCGACAGGCACCGAAAAACTGTTTTTT
TRBV20-1	NA	TRBJ2-7	NA	CSARAPGGYPSYEQYF	TGCAGTGCTAGAGCCCCGGGCGGCTACCCTTCCTACGAGCAGTACTTC
TRBV29-1	NA	TRBJ2-3	few	CSVTTNFVGSTDTQYF	TGCAGCGTAACTACAAACTTTGTAGGTAGCACAGATACGCAGTATTTT
TRBV6-1	NA	TRBJ1-5	NA	CASSENLWQPQHF	TGTGCCAGCAGTGAAAATCTCTGGCAGCCCCAGCATTTT
TRBV20-1	NA	TRBJ1-6	few	CSAQGRRSSYNSPLHF	TGCAGTGCTCAAGGACGGCGGAGCTCCTATAATTCACCCCTCCACTTT
TRBV20-1	NA	TRBJ2-7	NA	CSARRPGSEQYF	TGCAGTGCTAGACGACCCGGCAGCGAGCAGTACTTC
TRBV3-1	NA	TRBJ1-4	many	CASSLGAGWEKLFF	TGTGCCAGCAGCCTCGGCGCGGGGTGGGAAAAACTGTTTTTT
TRBV20-1	NA	TRBJ2-1	NA	CSASPIARYYNEQFF	TGCAGTGCTTCCCCTATAGCGAGGTACTACAATGAGCAGTTCTTC
TRBV4-3	TRBD2	TRBJ2-5	few	CASSQENFGDYDQETQYF	TGCGCCAGCAGCCAAGAGAATTTTGGGGACTACGATCAAGAGACCCAGTACTTC
TRBV11-2	NA	TRBJ2-1	NA	CASSSLQGINEQFF	TGTGCCAGCAGCTCCCTACAGGGTATCAATGAGCAGTTCTTC
TRBV25-1	NA	TRBJ2-5	NA	CASSDPGRGTETQYF	TGTGCCAGCAGTGATCCGGGCAGGGGAACGGAGACCCAGTACTTC
TRBV11-2	NA	TRBJ2-7	NA	CASDTGFGEQYF	TGTGCCAGTGATACAGGGTTCGGAGAGCAGTACTTC
TRBV24-1	NA	TRBJ2-7	NA	CATSDSITSSYEQYF	TGTGCCACCAGTGATTCAATTACTAGCTCCTATGAGCAGTACTTC
TRBV20-1	NA	TRBJ1-3	NA	CSARTVTPGNTIYF	TGCAGTGCACGGACAGTCACCCCTGGGAACACCATATATTTT
TRBV19	NA	TRBJ1-5	few	CASSIWGNQPQHF	TGTGCCAGTAGTATTTGGGGGAATCAGCCCCAGCATTTT
TRBV7-8	NA	TRBJ2-7	few	CASSTPRDFSYEQYF	TGTGCCAGCAGCACCCCCCGGGACTTTTCTTACGAGCAGTACTTC
TRBV27	NA	TRBJ1-2	NA	CASSFRENYGYAF	TGTGCCAGCAGTTTCCGAGAAAACTATGGCTACGCCTTC
TRBV20-1	TRBD2	TRBJ2-3	few	CSAHPGGGSDTQYF	TGCAGTGCTCACCCGGGAGGGGGGTCAGATACGCAGTATTTT
TRBV7-9	TRBD2	TRBJ2-5	few	CAVLAGTYNEQLF	TGTGCAGTACTAGCGGGGACCTACAATGAGCAGCTCTTC
TRBV3-1	NA	TRBJ2-2	NA	CASSQRAPRSTGELFF	TGTGCCAGCAGCCAAAGGGCCCCCCGGAGCACCGGGGAGCTGTTTTTT
TRBV5-6	NA	TRBJ2-7	few	CASSIWDAPREQYF	TGTGCCAGCAGCATCTGGGACGCCCCCAGGGAGCAGTACTTC
TRBV11-2	NA	TRBJ2-5	many	CASSSHWGETQYF	TGTGCCAGCAGCTCTCACTGGGGGGAGACCCAGTACTTC
TRBV27	NA	TRBJ2-3	few	CASFGAADTQYF	TGTGCCAGCTTCGGGGCGGCAGATACGCAGTATTTT
TRBV3-1	TRBD1	TRBJ2-5	NA	CASSLQGYFGETQYF	TGTGCCAGCAGCCTACAGGGGTACTTTGGAGAGACCCAGTACTTC
TRBV20-1	NA	TRBJ2-5	few	CSAWGAWEGQETQYF	TGCAGTGCCTGGGGGGCCTGGGAGGGCCAAGAGACCCAGTACTTC
TRBV12-3/TRBV12-4	NA	TRBJ2-1	few	CASSLEGGGNSYNEQFF	TGTGCCAGCAGTTTAGAAGGGGGGGGCAACTCCTACAATGAGCAGTTCTTC
TRBV29-1	TRBD2	TRBJ2-3	NA	CSVEGAGGVRADTQYF	TGCAGCGTTGAAGGCGCGGGAGGGGTGAGGGCAGATACGCAGTATTTT
TRBV20-1	NA	TRBJ1-2	NA	CSARDTGRYDGYTF	TGCAGTGCTAGAGATACGGGGAGATATGATGGCTACACCTTC
TRBV20-1	TRBD2	TRBJ2-3	few	CSAPRGVITDTQYF	TGCAGTGCTCCGCGGGGGGTGATCACAGATACGCAGTATTTT
TRBV28	TRBD2	TRBJ2-3	NA	CASSLGGGFSTDTQYF	TGTGCCAGCAGTTTGGGGGGAGGGTTTAGCACAGATACGCAGTATTTT
TRBV9	NA	TRBJ1-2	NA	CASSVDGGPYGYTF	TGTGCCAGCAGCGTTGATGGGGGTCCCTATGGCTACACCTTC
TRBV28	NA	TRBJ2-7	few	CASRSPRVLYEQYF	TGTGCCAGCAGGTCCCCTCGGGTCCTCTACGAGCAGTACTTC
TRBV20-1	NA	TRBJ2-7	NA	CSALDYHTYEQYF	TGCAGTGCTTTGGACTACCATACCTACGAGCAGTACTTC
TRBV28	TRBD2	TRBJ2-3	NA	CASRQRGRADTQYF	TGTGCCAGCAGACAGCGGGGTCGGGCAGATACGCAGTATTTT
TRBV19	NA	TRBJ2-6	few	CASTLGLTGANVLTF	TGTGCCAGTACCTTGGGACTGACTGGGGCCAACGTCCTGACTTTC
TRBV6-6	NA	TRBJ2-4	NA	CASSPLGVSGVQYF	TGTGCCAGCAGCCCCCTCGGTGTATCAGGGGTTCAGTACTTC
TRBV29-1	NA	TRBJ2-4	NA	CSVGQTVLAKNIQYF	TGCAGCGTGGGGCAAACTGTACTAGCCAAAAACATTCAGTACTTC
TRBV5-4	NA	TRBJ2-2	NA	CASSFVSGELFF	TGTGCCAGCAGCTTTGTGTCCGGGGAGCTGTTTTTT
TRBV9	NA	TRBJ1-4	NA	CASSPRRMGGEKLFF	TGTGCCAGCAGCCCTCGTAGGATGGGTGGTGAAAAACTGTTTTTT
TRBV12-3/TRBV12-4	NA	TRBJ1-5	few	CASSLGLQTGSGDQPQHF	TGTGCCAGCAGTTTAGGTTTACAAACCGGGTCAGGGGATCAGCCCCAGCATTTT
TRBV5-4	TRBD2	TRBJ2-5	few	CASTRGLAGAETQYF	TGTGCCAGCACCAGGGGACTAGCGGGGGCAGAGACCCAGTACTTC
TRBV28	NA	TRBJ1-5	NA	CASSPYSRLGGVQPQHF	TGTGCCAGCAGTCCGTACAGTCGTCTGGGGGGGGTTCAGCCCCAGCATTTT
TRBV20-1	NA	TRBJ2-7	NA	CSARSSPEYEQYF	TGCAGTGCTAGAAGCAGCCCTGAATACGAGCAGTACTTC
TRBV9	NA	TRBJ2-7	few	CASSVAATPNPGYEQYF	TGTGCCAGCAGCGTAGCAGCGACGCCGAACCCGGGGTACGAGCAGTACTTC